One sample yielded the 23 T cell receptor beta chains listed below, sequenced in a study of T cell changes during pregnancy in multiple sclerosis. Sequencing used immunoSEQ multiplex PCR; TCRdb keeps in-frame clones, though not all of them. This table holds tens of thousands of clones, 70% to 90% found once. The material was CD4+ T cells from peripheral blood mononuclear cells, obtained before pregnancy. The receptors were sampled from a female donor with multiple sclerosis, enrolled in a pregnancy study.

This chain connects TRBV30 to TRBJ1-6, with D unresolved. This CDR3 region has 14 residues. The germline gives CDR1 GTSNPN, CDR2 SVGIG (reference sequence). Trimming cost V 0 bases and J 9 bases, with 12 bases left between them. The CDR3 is CAWSVSLRSSPLHF. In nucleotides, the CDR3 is TGTGCCTGGAGTGTTTCGCTGCGAAGTTCACCCCTCCACTTT.

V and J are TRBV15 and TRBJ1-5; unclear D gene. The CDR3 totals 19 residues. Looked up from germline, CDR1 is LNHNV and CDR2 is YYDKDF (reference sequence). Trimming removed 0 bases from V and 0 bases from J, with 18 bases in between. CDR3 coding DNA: TGTGCCACCAGCAGAGATCGCTGGGGAACGGGGAATAGCAATCAGCCCCAGCATTTT. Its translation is CATSRDRWGTGNSNQPQHF. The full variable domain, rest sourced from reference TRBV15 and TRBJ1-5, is DAMVIQNPRYQVTQFGKPVTLSCSQTLNHNVMYWYQQKSSQAPKLLFHYYDKDFNNEADTPDNFQSRRPNTSFCFLDIRSPGLGDTAMYLCATSRDRWGTGNSNQPQHFGDGTRLSIL.

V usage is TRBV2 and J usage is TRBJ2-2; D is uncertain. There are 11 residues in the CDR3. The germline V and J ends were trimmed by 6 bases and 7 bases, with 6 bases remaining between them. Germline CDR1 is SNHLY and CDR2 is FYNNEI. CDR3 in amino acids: CASREIGELFF. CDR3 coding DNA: TGTGCCAGCAGAGAGATCGGGGAGCTGTTTTTT.

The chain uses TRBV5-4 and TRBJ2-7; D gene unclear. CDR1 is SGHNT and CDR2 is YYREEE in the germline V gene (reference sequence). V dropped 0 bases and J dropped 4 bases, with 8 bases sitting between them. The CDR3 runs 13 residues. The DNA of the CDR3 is TGTGCCAGCAGCTTGGGACATAAATACGAGCAGTACTTC. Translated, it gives CASSLGHKYEQYF.

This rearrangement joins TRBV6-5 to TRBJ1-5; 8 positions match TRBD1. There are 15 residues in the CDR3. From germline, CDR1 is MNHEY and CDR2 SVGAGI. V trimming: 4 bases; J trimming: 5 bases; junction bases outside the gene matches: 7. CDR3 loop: CASSLTGGTDQPQHF. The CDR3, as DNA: TGTGCCAGCAGTTTAACAGGGGGGACGGATCAGCCCCAGCATTTT.

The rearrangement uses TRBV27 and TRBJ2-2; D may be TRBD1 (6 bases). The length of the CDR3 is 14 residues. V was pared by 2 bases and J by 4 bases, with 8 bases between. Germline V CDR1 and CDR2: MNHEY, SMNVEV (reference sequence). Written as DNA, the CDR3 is TGTGCCAGCAGTTTAGGGGGCCGCACCGGGGAGCTGTTTTTT. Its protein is CASSLGGRTGELFF.

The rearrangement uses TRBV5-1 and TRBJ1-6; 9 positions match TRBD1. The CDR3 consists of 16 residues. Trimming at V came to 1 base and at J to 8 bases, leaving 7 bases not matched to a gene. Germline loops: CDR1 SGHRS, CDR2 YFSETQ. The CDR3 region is CASSLMNRDRDSPLHF. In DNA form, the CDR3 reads TGCGCCAGCAGCTTGATGAACCGGGACAGGGATTCACCCCTCCACTTT.

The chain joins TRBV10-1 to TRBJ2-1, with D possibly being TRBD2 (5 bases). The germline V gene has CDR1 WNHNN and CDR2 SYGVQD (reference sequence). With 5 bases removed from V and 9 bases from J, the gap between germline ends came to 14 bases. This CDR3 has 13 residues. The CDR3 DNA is TGCGCCAGCAGTAGTTCACTAGGGAGTGAGCAGTTCTTC. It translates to CASSSSLGSEQFF.

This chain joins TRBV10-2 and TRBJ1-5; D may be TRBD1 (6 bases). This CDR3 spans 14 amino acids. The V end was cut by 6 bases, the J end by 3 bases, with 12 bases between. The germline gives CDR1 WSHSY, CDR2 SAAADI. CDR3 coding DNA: TGCGCCAGCAGCTCAGGACAGTTCAATCAGCCCCAGCATTTT. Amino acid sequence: CASSSGQFNQPQHF.

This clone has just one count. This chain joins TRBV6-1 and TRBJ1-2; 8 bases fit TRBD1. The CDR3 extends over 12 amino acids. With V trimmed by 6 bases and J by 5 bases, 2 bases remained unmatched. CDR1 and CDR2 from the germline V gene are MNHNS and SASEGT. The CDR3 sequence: CASSGQGYGYTF. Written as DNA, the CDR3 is TGTGCCAGCAGCGGACAGGGTTATGGCTACACCTTC.

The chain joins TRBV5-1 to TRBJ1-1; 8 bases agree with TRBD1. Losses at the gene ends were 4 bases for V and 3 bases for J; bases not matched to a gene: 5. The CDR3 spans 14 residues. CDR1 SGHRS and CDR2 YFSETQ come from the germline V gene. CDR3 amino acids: CASSPGGLDTEAFF. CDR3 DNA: TGCGCCAGCAGCCCAGGGGGCCTGGACACTGAAGCTTTCTTT.

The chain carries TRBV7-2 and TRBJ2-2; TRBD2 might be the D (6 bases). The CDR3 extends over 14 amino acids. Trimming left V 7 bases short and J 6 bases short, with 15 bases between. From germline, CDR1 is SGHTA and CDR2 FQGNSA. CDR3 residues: CASNWDWHPGELFF. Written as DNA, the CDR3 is TGTGCCAGCAACTGGGACTGGCATCCCGGGGAGCTGTTTTTT.

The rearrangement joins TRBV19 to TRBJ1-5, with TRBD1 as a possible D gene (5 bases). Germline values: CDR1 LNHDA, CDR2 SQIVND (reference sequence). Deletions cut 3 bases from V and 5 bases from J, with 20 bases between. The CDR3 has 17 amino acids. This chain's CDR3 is CASSISARAMYYQPQHF. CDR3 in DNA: TGTGCCAGTAGTATCTCCGCCAGGGCCATGTATTATCAGCCCCAGCATTTT.

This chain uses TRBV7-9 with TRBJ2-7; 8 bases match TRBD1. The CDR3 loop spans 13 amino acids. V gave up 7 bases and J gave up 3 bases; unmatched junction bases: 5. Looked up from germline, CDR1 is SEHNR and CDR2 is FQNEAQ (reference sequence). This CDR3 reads CASTRQGLYEQYF. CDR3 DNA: TGTGCCAGCACCCGACAGGGGCTCTACGAGCAGTACTTC. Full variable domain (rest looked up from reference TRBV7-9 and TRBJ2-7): DTGVSQNPRHKITKRGQNVTFRCDPISEHNRLYWYRQTLGQGPEFLTYFQNEAQLEKSRLLSDRFSAERPKGSFSTLEIQRTEQGDSAMYLCASTRQGLYEQYFGPGTRLTVT.

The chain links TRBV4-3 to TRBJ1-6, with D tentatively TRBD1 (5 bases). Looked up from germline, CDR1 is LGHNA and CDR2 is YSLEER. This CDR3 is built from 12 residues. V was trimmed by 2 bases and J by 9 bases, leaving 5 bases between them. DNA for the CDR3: TGCGCCAGCAGCCAACAGGGTTCACCCCTCCACTTT. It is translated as CASSQQGSPLHF.

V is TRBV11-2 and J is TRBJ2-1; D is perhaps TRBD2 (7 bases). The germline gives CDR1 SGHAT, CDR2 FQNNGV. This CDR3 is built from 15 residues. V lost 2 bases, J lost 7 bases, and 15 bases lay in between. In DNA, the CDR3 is TGTGCCAGCAGCTTAAGGGAGGGGGAAAGGAATGAGCAGTTCTTC. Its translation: CASSLREGERNEQFF.

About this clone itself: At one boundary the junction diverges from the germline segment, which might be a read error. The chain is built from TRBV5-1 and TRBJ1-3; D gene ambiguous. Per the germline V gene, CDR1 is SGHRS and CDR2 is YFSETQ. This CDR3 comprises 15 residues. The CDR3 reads CVSSLGPGSGNTIYF. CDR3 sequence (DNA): TGCGTCAGCAGCTTGGGCCCAGGCTCTGGAAACACCATATATTTT.

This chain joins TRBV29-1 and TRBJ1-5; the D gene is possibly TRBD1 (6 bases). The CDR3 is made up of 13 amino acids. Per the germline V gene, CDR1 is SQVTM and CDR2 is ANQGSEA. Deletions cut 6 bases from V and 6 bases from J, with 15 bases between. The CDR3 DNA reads TGCAGCGTGGGACAAGGGTCAGGTCAGCCCCAGCATTTT. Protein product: CSVGQGSGQPQHF.

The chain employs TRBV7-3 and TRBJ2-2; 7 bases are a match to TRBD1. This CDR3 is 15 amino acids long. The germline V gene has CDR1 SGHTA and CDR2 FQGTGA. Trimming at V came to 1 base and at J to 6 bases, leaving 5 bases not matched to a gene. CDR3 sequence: CASSLMTGLAGELFF. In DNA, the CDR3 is TGTGCCAGCAGCTTAATGACAGGGCTCGCCGGGGAGCTGTTTTTT.

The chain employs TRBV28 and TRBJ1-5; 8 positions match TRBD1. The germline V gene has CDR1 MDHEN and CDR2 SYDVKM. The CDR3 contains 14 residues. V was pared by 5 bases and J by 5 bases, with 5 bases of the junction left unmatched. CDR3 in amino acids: CASSAPDRDQPQHF. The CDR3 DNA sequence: TGTGCCAGCAGTGCGCCGGACAGGGATCAGCCCCAGCATTTT.

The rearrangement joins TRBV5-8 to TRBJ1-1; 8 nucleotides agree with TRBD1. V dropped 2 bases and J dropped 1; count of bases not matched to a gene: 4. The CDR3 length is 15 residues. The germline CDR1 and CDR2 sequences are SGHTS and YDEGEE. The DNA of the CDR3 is TGTGCCAGCAGCTTTTGGACAGGGCAGAACACTGAAGCTTTCTTT. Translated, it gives CASSFWTGQNTEAFF.

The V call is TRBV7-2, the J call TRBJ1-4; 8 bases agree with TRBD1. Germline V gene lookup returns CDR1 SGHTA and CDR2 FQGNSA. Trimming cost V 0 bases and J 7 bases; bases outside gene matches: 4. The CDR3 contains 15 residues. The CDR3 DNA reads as TGTGCCAGCAGCTTAGCCGGACAGGGAGGTGAAAAACTGTTTTTT. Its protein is CASSLAGQGGEKLFF.

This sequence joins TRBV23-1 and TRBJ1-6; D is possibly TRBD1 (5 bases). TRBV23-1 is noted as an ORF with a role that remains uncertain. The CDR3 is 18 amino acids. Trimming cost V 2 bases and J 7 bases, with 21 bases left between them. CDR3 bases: TGCGCCAGCAGTCAAGGGACTGTTCTTCAGGTCGGAAATTCACCCCTCCACTTT. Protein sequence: CASSQGTVLQVGNSPLHF.